This passage covers 11 T cell receptor beta chains from one sample sequenced in a study of T cell repertoires in cytomegalovirus infection. One entry per CDR3 protein results from TCRdb running MiXCR on the reads. This sample has about 97,000 distinct CDR3 sequences; approximately 15% occur once, and the top ten carry about 8.8%. The specimen sequenced was PBMCs. The origin of the receptors is a human donor in good health (CMV status not recorded). Some clones in this sample may be carry-over from other donors' samples.

The chain links TRBV25-1 to TRBJ2-7; TRBD1 is a possible D gene (6 bases). Between the trimmed V and J ends, which lost 6 bases and 1 base, there was a span of 16 bases. The germline V gene encodes CDR1 MGHDK and CDR2 SYGVNS. The CDR3 has 15 residues. CDR3 residues: CASSKASTGSYEQYF. In nucleotides, the CDR3 is TGTGCCAGCAGCAAGGCCTCGACAGGTTCCTACGAGCAGTACTTC.

The V gene is TRBV28, the J gene TRBJ2-7; a possible D gene is TRBD2 (7 bases). V gave up 3 bases and J gave up 5 bases, with 26 bases separating them. Germline V lookup: CDR1 MDHEN, CDR2 SYDVKM. The CDR3 contains 18 residues. CDR3 nucleotide sequence: TGTGCCAGCAGTTTGGAAGAACGCTTTCCGGGGGGCAGGAACGAGCAGTACTTC. Translation: CASSLEERFPGGRNEQYF.

Only a few counts were recorded for this clonotype. This chain connects TRBV20-1 to TRBJ1-4; D uncertain. V lost 6 bases and J lost 0, with 20 bases in between. CDR3 length: 17 residues. Germline CDR1 and CDR2: DFQATT and SNEGSKA (reference sequence). The CDR3 region has the DNA TGCAGTGCCCCGGACGGAAGGGCTTTTCCAACTAATGAAAAACTGTTTTTT. Translating it yields CSAPDGRAFPTNEKLFF.

This clonotype was recorded at least ten times. This rearrangement joins TRBV7-2 to TRBJ2-7, with D unresolved. CDR1 and CDR2 from the germline V gene are SGHTA and FQGNSA. Trimming pared 5 bases from V and 0 bases from J, leaving 5 bases between. The CDR3 extends over 12 amino acids. CDR3 nucleotides: TGTGCCAGCAGCCCTAGCTCCTACGAGCAGTACTTC. Its protein product is CASSPSSYEQYF.

This clonotype has ten or more counts. The CDR3 region is CASSFSGSAYEQYF. CDR3 coding DNA: TGTGCCAGCAGCTTTTCCGGGTCCGCCTACGAGCAGTACTTC. V is TRBV7-2 and J is TRBJ2-7; D remains unclear. This CDR3 is built from 14 residues. Trimming cost V 3 bases and J 2 bases, with 11 bases left between them. CDR1 and CDR2 (germline): SGHTA, FQGNSA.

J is TRBJ2-2 and V is TRBV25-1; 7 bases map to TRBD1. V lost 5 bases and J lost 4; bases outside the gene matches: 7. CDR1 is MGHDK, CDR2 SYGVNS, per germline. The CDR3 is 15 amino acids. In DNA, the CDR3 is TGTGCCAGCAGTCGCACAGGGGTCGCCACCGGGGAGCTGTTTTTT. Translated: CASSRTGVATGELFF. The full variable domain, in which reference TRBV25-1 and TRBJ2-2 provide the parts outside the CDR3, is EADIYQTPRYLVIGTGKKITLECSQTMGHDKMYWYQQDPGMELHLIHYSYGVNSTEKGDLSSESTVSRIRTEHFPLTLESARPSHTSQYLCASSRTGVATGELFFGEGSRLTVL.

This clonotype was recorded at least ten times. The J gene is TRBJ1-1, the V gene TRBV25-1; D perhaps matches TRBD1 (5 bases). V was shortened by 0 bases and J by 6 bases, with 11 bases between the two germline ends. Germline values: CDR1 MGHDK, CDR2 SYGVNS. The CDR3 consists of 14 residues. The CDR3 DNA follows: TGTGCCAGCAGTGAATATTCGCGGGGGTCTGAAGCTTTCTTT. Translation: CASSEYSRGSEAFF.

The chain carries TRBV7-9 and TRBJ1-1; D gene unclear. V was pared by 1 base and J by 2 bases, with 11 bases between. The CDR3 runs 15 residues. The V gene's germline CDR1 is SEHNR and CDR2 FQNEAQ (reference sequence). CDR3 DNA sequence: TGTGCCAGCAGCTTAGAGGTGTATAGCAACACTGAAGCTTTCTTT. It specifies CASSLEVYSNTEAFF.

This clonotype showed up many times. The rearrangement joins TRBV7-2 to TRBJ2-7, with 9 bases aligning to TRBD1. V gave up 5 bases and J gave up 4 bases; unmatched junction bases: 9. This CDR3 is 15 amino acids long. Germline V gives CDR1 SGHTA, CDR2 FQGNSA. The CDR3 bases are TGTGCCAGCAGCCCGTCTTGGACAGGGGTGTACGAGCAGTACTTC. Amino acids: CASSPSWTGVYEQYF.

Concerning this clonotype: Germline and junction disagree at one end, which may indicate a read error. This chain joins TRBV5-1 and TRBJ1-1, with 8 bases identical to TRBD1. The CDR3 covers 15 residues. In germline, CDR1 is SGHRS, CDR2 YFSETQ. In DNA, the CDR3 is TGCGCCAGCAGCCGAGGGACAGGACGAGGGGCTGAGGCTTTCTTT. It encodes CASSRGTGRGAEAFF.

In this sample, this clonotype turned up many times. The J gene is TRBJ1-4, the V gene TRBV7-2; the D gene is possibly TRBD1 (5 bases). This CDR3 has 15 amino acids. Looked up from germline, CDR1 is SGHTA and CDR2 is FQGNSA. V lost 5 bases and J lost 5, with 15 bases in between. The chain's CDR3 is CASSITGAWNEKLFF. CDR3 bases: TGTGCCAGCAGCATCACAGGCGCTTGGAATGAAAAACTGTTTTTT.